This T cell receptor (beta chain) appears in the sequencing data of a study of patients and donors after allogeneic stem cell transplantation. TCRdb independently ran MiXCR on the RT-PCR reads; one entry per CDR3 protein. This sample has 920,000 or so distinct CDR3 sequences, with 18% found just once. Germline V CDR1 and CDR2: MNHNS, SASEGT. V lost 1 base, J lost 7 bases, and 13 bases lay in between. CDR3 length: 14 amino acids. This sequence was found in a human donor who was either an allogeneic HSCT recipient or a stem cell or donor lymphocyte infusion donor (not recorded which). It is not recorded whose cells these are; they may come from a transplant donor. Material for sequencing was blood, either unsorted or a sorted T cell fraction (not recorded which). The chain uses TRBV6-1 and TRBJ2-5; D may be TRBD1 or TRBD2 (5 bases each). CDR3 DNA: TGTGCCAGCAGTGAAGGTGGGGGTAGGGTGACCCAGTACTTC. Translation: CASSEGGGRVTQYF.